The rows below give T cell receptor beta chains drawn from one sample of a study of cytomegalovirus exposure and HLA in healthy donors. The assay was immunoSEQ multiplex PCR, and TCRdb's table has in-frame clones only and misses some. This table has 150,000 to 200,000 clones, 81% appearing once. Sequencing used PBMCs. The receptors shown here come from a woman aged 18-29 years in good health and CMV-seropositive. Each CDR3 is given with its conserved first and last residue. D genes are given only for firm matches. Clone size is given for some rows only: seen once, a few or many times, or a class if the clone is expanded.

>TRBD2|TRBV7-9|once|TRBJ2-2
TGTGCCAGCAGCTTCGGACTAGCGGGGGGGTCGGTCACCGGGGAGCTGTTTTTT
CASSFGLAGGSVTGELFF
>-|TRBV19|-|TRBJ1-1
TGTGCCAGTAGTATTTTCCTGGGCCGACACACGAACACTGAAGCTTTCTTT
CASSIFLGRHTNTEAFF
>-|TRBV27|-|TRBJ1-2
TGTGCCAGCAGTTGGACATCCTTCTATGGCTACACCTTC
CASSWTSFYGYTF
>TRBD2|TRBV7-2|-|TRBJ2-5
TGTGCCAGCAGCGGACAAACTAGCGAGGAGGGGACCCAGTACTTC
CASSGQTSEEGTQYF
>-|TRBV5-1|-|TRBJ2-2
TGCGCCAGCAGCGCTAAAAGTTCCGGGGAGCTGTTTTTT
CASSAKSSGELFF
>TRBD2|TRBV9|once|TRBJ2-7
TGTGCCAGCAGCGGACGCCCCGGGACTAGCCCCTACGAGCAGTACTTC
CASSGRPGTSPYEQYF
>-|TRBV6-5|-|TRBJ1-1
TGTGCCAGCAGTAAGAACAGGAACACTGAAGCTTTCTTT
CASSKNRNTEAFF
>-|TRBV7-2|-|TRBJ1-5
TGTGCCAGCAGCTTTGGGGGGGCTGCCGGCAATCAGCCCCAGCATTTT
CASSFGGAAGNQPQHF
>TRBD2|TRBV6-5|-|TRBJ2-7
TGTGCCAGCAGTTCGGGACTAGCGGGGGTCGGGCAGTACTTC
CASSSGLAGVGQYF
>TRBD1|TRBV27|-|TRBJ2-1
TGTGCCAGCAGTTTAGAGACAGGGAACTATAATGAGCAGTTCTTC
CASSLETGNYNEQFF
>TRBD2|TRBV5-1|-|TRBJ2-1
TGCGCCAGCAGCTTGGTATGGTGGCGGGGGGGCCCTAATGAGCAGTTCTTC
CASSLVWWRGGPNEQFF
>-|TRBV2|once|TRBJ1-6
TGTGCCAGCAGTGAAGGGTCTGGGGGGATATATAATTCACCCCTCCACTTT
CASSEGSGGIYNSPLHF
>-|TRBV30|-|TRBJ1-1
TGTGCCTGGAGAATACGGGTGCCGAACACTGAAGCTTTCTTT
CAWRIRVPNTEAFF
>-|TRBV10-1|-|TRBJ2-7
TGCGCCAGCAGTGAAGGGGCAGAGAACTCCTACGAGCAGTACTTC
CASSEGAENSYEQYF
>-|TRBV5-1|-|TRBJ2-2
TGCGCCAGCAGCGCGGGATATACCGGGGAGCTGTTTTTT
CASSAGYTGELFF
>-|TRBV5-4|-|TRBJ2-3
TGTGCCAGCAGCTCAAGACAGGGGAGGGCAGATACGCAGTATTTT
CASSSRQGRADTQYF
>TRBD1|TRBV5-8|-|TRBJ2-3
TGTGCCGCTTCCCGTACGGGACAGGGGTTGTCAGATACGCAGTATTTT
CAASRTGQGLSDTQYF
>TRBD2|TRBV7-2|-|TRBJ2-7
TGTGCCAGCAGCCCCATCCCCCTCCTAGCGGGGGGTGACTACGAGCAGTACTTC
CASSPIPLLAGGDYEQYF
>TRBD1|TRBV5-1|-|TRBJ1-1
TGCGCCAGCAGCCTGGGACAGAGAGACACTGAAGCTTTCTTT
CASSLGQRDTEAFF
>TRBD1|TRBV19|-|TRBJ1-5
TGTGCCAGTAGGACAGGGGGCCATCAGCCCCAGCATTTT
CASRTGGHQPQHF
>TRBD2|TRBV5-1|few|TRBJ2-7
TGCGCCAGCAGCGTGGGGACTAGCGGGGCCTACGAGCAGTACTTC
CASSVGTSGAYEQYF
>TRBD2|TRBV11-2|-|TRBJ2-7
TGTGCCAGCAGCGTTCTTAGCGGGGTTGGATCCTACGAGCAGTACTTC
CASSVLSGVGSYEQYF
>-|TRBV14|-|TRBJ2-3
TGTGCCAGCAGTGTCCAGGGAAGCACAGATACGCAGTATTTT
CASSVQGSTDTQYF
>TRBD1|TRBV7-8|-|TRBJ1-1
TGTGCCAGCAGCTTAGCCGGACAGGGGGCGCGGGTGAACACTGAAGCTTTCTTT
CASSLAGQGARVNTEAFF
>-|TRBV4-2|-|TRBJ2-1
TGTGCCAGCAGCCAAGAAGCTTACAATGAGCAGTTCTTC
CASSQEAYNEQFF
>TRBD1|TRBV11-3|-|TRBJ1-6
TGTGCCAGCAGCTCAGGACAGGGCAACTCACCCCTCCACTTT
CASSSGQGNSPLHF
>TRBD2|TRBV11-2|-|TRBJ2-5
TGTGCCAGCAAGAGGGAGCGGGGCCAAGAGACCCAGTACTTC
CASKRERGQETQYF
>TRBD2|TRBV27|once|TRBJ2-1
TGTGCCAGCAGTTCGATACCGGGACTAGCGGGCTCCTCCAATGAGCAGTTCTTC
CASSSIPGLAGSSNEQFF
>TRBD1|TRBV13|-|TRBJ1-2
TGTGCCAGCAGCTTCCGGACCGGGGGACAGGGGATGGGCTATGGCTACACCTTC
CASSFRTGGQGMGYGYTF
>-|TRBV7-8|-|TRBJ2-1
TGTGCCAGCAGTTTAGACAGCTCCTACAATGAGCAGTTCTTC
CASSLDSSYNEQFF
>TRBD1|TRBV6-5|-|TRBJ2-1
TGTGCCAGCAGTTTCCTGTCAGGGGGCGATGAGCAGTTCTTC
CASSFLSGGDEQFF
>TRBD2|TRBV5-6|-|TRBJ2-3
TGTGCCAGCAGCTTAGGACTAGATGCAGATACGCAGTATTTT
CASSLGLDADTQYF
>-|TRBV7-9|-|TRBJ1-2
TGTTCCAGCAGCTTAAGTGTAGGCAGGAACCATGGCTACACCTTC
CSSSLSVGRNHGYTF
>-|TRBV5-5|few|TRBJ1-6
TGTGCCAGCAGCTTTTCAGGGGCCAGGGAATCACCCCTCCACTTT
CASSFSGARESPLHF
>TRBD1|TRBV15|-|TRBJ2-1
TGTGCCACAGCCGGGACAGCCCTCAATGAGCAGTTCTTC
CATAGTALNEQFF
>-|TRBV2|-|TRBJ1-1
TGTGCCAGCACTGCGATACAGGGAGACACTGAAGCTTTCTTT
CASTAIQGDTEAFF
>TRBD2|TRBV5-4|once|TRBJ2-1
TGTGCCAGCAGCTTGGAGGACGCTAGCGGGGGAGCTATCTACAATGAGCAGTTCTTC
CASSLEDASGGAIYNEQFF
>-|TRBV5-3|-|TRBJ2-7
TGTGCCAGAAGAGGTCAGGTGTCCTACGAGCAGTACTTC
CARRGQVSYEQYF
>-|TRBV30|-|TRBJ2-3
TGTGCCTGGAGTGGGGGGCATGGCACAGATACGCAGTATTTT
CAWSGGHGTDTQYF
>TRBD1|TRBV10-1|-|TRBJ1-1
TGCGCCAGCAGTGATTACAGGGGGTCAATGAACACTGAAGCTTTCTTT
CASSDYRGSMNTEAFF
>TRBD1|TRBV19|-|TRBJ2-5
TGTGCCAGTAGCGAACAGGGGCGCACCTCGGGAGAGACCCAGTACTTC
CASSEQGRTSGETQYF
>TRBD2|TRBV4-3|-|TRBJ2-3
TGCGCCAGCAGCCAACGACTAGCGGCCCCCACAGATACGCAGTATTTT
CASSQRLAAPTDTQYF
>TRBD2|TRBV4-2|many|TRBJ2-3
TGTGCCAGCAGCCAAGACAGGGGCGGGGGGGCCGATACGCAGTATTTT
CASSQDRGGGADTQYF
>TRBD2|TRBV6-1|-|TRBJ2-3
TGTGCCAGCAGTGAACTCAGCGGGGGGGCCACAGATACGCAGTATTTT
CASSELSGGATDTQYF
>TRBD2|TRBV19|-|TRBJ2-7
TGTGCCAGTAGTATATCGGCGGGAGGGTCCTACGAGCAGTACTTC
CASSISAGGSYEQYF
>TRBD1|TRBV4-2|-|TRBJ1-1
TGTGCCAGCAGCCGTACAGGACAGGGGAGGAACACTGAAGCTTTCTTT
CASSRTGQGRNTEAFF
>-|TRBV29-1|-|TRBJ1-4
TGCAGCGTTGGTTGGCGGTTCACGGAAAAACTGTTTTTT
CSVGWRFTEKLFF
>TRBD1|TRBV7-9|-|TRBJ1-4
TGTGCCAGCAGCTTAGGGGGGACAGGGGCGACCCTTAATGAAAAACTGTTTTTT
CASSLGGTGATLNEKLFF
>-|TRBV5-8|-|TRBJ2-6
TGTGCCAGCAGCCTAACAGGGATGGGTGGGGCCAACGTCCTGACTTTC
CASSLTGMGGANVLTF
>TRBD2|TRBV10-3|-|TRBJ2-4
TGTGCCATCAGTAGCGGGGGGATGAACATTCAGTACTTC
CAISSGGMNIQYF
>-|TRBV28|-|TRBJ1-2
TGTGCCAGCAGTTATCCCAGGGAGGTACATGGCTACACCTTC
CASSYPREVHGYTF
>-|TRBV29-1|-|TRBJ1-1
TGCAGCGTTGAAAAGGCAGGGGTGAACACTGAAGCTTTCTTT
CSVEKAGVNTEAFF
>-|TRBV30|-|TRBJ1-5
TGTGCCTGGAGTGGGCAGAATAATCAGCCCCAGCATTTT
CAWSGQNNQPQHF
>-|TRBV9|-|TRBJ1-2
TGTGCCAGCAGCACCCTGACAGGCGTGAACTATGGCTACACCTTC
CASSTLTGVNYGYTF